These 17 T cell receptor beta chains came from one sample sequenced in a study of blood T cell repertoires in COVID-19. Profiling relied on immunoSEQ multiplex PCR, and the TCRdb table lists in-frame clones only, not all of them. The sample comprises hundreds of thousands of clones, over 75% of which are singletons, and under 1.3% rests with the top ten. Sample: PBMCs or T cells enriched from blood (not recorded which). The receptor set was obtained from a woman under 40 who had recovered from COVID-19.

This chain links TRBV7-6 with TRBJ2-5; TRBD2 aligns across 12 bases. The germline V gene has CDR1 SGHVS and CDR2 FNYEAQ. V lost 1 base to trimming and J lost 4 bases; unmatched junction nucleotides: 10. The CDR3 loop spans 18 amino acids. The CDR3 region is CASSLGAPSGGARETQYF. Written as DNA, the CDR3 is TGTGCCAGCAGCTTAGGCGCGCCTAGCGGGGGGGCACGAGAGACCCAGTACTTC.

The rearrangement joins TRBV7-9 to TRBJ2-5, with a tentative D call TRBD1 (6 bases). The CDR3 is made up of 17 amino acids. V shed 5 bases and J shed 5 bases, with 24 bases lying between them. Germline values: CDR1 SEHNR, CDR2 FQNEAQ (reference sequence). CDR3 in amino acids: CASSPGPQQGRRETQYF. The CDR3, as DNA: TGTGCCAGCAGCCCTGGTCCCCAACAGGGCCGGCGGGAGACCCAGTACTTC.

This chain uses TRBV10-3 with TRBJ1-5; D gene unclear. Germline assignment: CDR1 ENHRY and CDR2 SYGVKD. This CDR3 is 13 amino acids long. The V and J ends lost 11 bases and 0 bases respectively, with 11 bases between them. CDR3 protein: CASHGVSNQPQHF. CDR3 coding DNA: TGTGCCTCCCACGGGGTTAGCAATCAGCCCCAGCATTTT.

CDR3 residues: CASSSGTEGYTEAFF. The CDR3 coding sequence is TGCGCCAGCAGCTCGGGGACAGAAGGTTACACTGAAGCTTTCTTT. The chain uses TRBV5-1 and TRBJ1-1, with 7 bases lining up with TRBD1. Trimming took 3 bases from V and 3 from J; bases not matched to a gene: 8. CDR1 and CDR2 (germline): SGHRS, YFSETQ. This CDR3 is built from 15 residues.

The gene calls are TRBV11-1 and TRBJ2-3; 10 bases fit TRBD2. This CDR3 is built from 16 residues. The germline V gene encodes CDR1 SGHAT and CDR2 FQDESV (reference sequence). The trim removed 1 base at V and 6 bases at J, leaving 7 bases unmatched. The CDR3 reads CASSLDEAGGRDTQYF. CDR3 nucleotide sequence: TGTGCCAGCAGCTTAGACGAAGCGGGGGGGCGGGATACGCAGTATTTT.

This rearrangement joins TRBV28 to TRBJ1-4; no reliable D call. The germline V gene has CDR1 MDHEN and CDR2 SYDVKM. V dropped 6 bases and J dropped 3 bases, with 11 bases sitting between them. The CDR3 length is 14 residues. The DNA of the CDR3 is TGTGCCAGCAGGACATGGAGGTCTAATGAAAAACTGTTTTTT. Protein sequence: CASRTWRSNEKLFF.

Only one count was recorded for this clone. The gene calls are TRBV28 and TRBJ1-4, with D uncertain. V was pared by 6 bases and J by 0 bases, with 11 bases between. The CDR3 covers 15 residues. Germline V gene sequence: CDR1 MDHEN, CDR2 SYDVKM. This chain's CDR3 is CASREGGATNEKLFF. The CDR3 DNA follows: TGTGCCAGCAGAGAGGGTGGGGCAACTAATGAAAAACTGTTTTTT. Full variable domain (missing parts from reference TRBV28 and TRBJ1-4): DVKVTQSSRYLVKRTGEKVFLECVQDMDHENMFWYRQDPGLGLRLIYFSYDVKMKEKGDIPEGYSVSREKKERFSLILESASTNQTSMYLCASREGGATNEKLFFGSGTQLSVL.

The J gene is TRBJ2-2, the V gene TRBV19, with no clear D. CDR3 size: 16 residues. Trimming pared 1 base from V and 0 bases from J, leaving 9 bases between. Germline V gives CDR1 LNHDA, CDR2 SQIVND (reference sequence). CDR3 coding DNA: TGTGCCAGTAGTATAGGAAGCCTCGCGAACACCGGGGAGCTGTTTTTT. The encoded protein is CASSIGSLANTGELFF.

This chain uses TRBV7-2 with TRBJ2-5; 10 nucleotides match TRBD1. J lost 3 bases, V lost 5 bases, and 9 bases had no gene match. Germline CDR1 is SGHTA and CDR2 is FQGNSA. CDR3 length equals 16 residues. CDR3 coding DNA: TGTGCCAGCAGCGTCCACCCCGGGACAGGGGAAGAGACCCAGTACTTC. Amino acids: CASSVHPGTGEETQYF.

The chain employs TRBV7-9 and TRBJ2-2, with a possible D match to TRBD1 (7 bases). Germline V gene sequence: CDR1 SEHNR, CDR2 FQNEAQ (reference sequence). CDR3 length: 14 amino acids. Trimming removed 5 bases from V and 7 bases from J, with 14 bases in between. The CDR3 DNA is TGTGCCAGCAGCCCCGACAGGGAGGACGGGGAGCTGTTTTTT. It yields the protein CASSPDREDGELFF. The full variable domain, rest sourced from reference TRBV7-9 and TRBJ2-2, is DTGVSQNPRHKITKRGQNVTFRCDPISEHNRLYWYRQTLGQGPEFLTYFQNEAQLEKSRLLSDRFSAERPKGSFSTLEIQRTEQGDSAMYLCASSPDREDGELFFGEGSRLTVL.

The CDR3 sequence: CASRARLSQETQYF. CDR3 coding DNA: TGTGCCAGCAGGGCGAGACTCAGCCAAGAGACCCAGTACTTC. This chain joins TRBV3-1 (or the pseudogene TRBV3-2) and TRBJ2-5; D unclear. The CDR3 consists of 14 residues. Trimming took 6 bases from V and 1 from J, leaving 12 bases between them. Germline V gene data show CDR1 as LGHDT and CDR2 as YNNKEL (reference sequence).

The chain joins TRBV30 to TRBJ1-2; D is unclear. The CDR3 contains 11 residues. Per the germline V gene, CDR1 is GTSNPN and CDR2 is SVGIG (reference sequence). V lost 0 bases and J 8 bases, leaving 7 bases between the germline ends. CDR3 in amino acids: CAWSVQRGYTF. The DNA of the CDR3 is TGTGCCTGGAGTGTCCAGCGGGGCTACACCTTC.

The genes are TRBV18 and TRBJ1-6, with 10 positions matching TRBD1. Germline values: CDR1 KGHSH, CDR2 LQKENI. This CDR3 comprises 18 residues. Germline trimming cut 1 base from V and 8 bases from J; bases unmatched to any gene: 11. The CDR3 sequence: CASSPLPPTGTGDSPLHF. The CDR3 coding sequence is TGTGCCAGCTCACCACTCCCTCCGACCGGGACAGGGGATTCACCCCTCCACTTT.

This clone turned up a few times. The CDR3 bases are TGCGCCAGCAGCTTGGGGACAGGCTGGTACTTC. Its translation is CASSLGTGWYF. The chain links TRBV5-1 to TRBJ2-7, with TRBD1 identical over 7 bases. Per the germline V gene, CDR1 is SGHRS and CDR2 is YFSETQ. J gave up 12 bases and V 0 bases, and 3 bases lay outside the gene matches. This CDR3 is 11 amino acids long.

V gene TRBV11-2 combines with J gene TRBJ1-1, with 12 bases that match TRBD1. With V trimmed by 1 base and J by 3 bases, 6 bases remained unmatched. This CDR3 is 17 amino acids long. Germline V lookup: CDR1 SGHAT, CDR2 FQNNGV. The CDR3 nucleotides are TGTGCCAGCAGCTTAGGCGAAGGGACAGGGGGCCACACTGAAGCTTTCTTT. Protein: CASSLGEGTGGHTEAFF.

The V call is TRBV3-1 (or the pseudogene TRBV3-2), the J call TRBJ1-2; D may be TRBD1 (6 bases). In germline, CDR1 is LGHDT, CDR2 YNNKEL (reference sequence). The CDR3 totals 15 residues. V gave up 0 bases and J gave up 4 bases, with 12 bases separating them. In nucleotides, the CDR3 is TGTGCCAGCAGCCAAGATCGTGTCAGGGGCTATGGCTACACCTTC. This encodes CASSQDRVRGYGYTF.

The V call is TRBV4-3, the J call TRBJ2-1, with D possibly being TRBD2 (7 bases). The CDR3 consists of 18 residues. Per germline, CDR1 LGHNA and CDR2 YSLEER. Trimming pared 0 bases from V and 1 base from J, leaving 16 bases between. The chain's CDR3 is CASSQDHGGGRSYNEQFF. As DNA, the CDR3 is TGCGCCAGCAGCCAAGATCATGGCGGGGGCCGGTCCTACAATGAGCAGTTCTTC.